This is a list of T cell receptor beta chains from one sample in a study of control samples from healthy donors and cancer patients. Profiling relied on immunoSEQ multiplex PCR, and the TCRdb table lists in-frame clones only, not all of them. The sample shows fewer than 95,000 clones, about 89% of them seen only once. Sequencing was done on a sample of blood. The receptors were sampled from a man aged 30 to 45 in good health. The CDR3 runs from the conserved cysteine through the conserved F or W. A D gene is named only where the DNA matches it firmly. Clone sizes are given selectively: once, few, many, or a class where the clone is expanded.

clone_size	v_call	d_call	j_call	cdr3_aa	cdr3_nt
.	TRBV2	TRBD1	TRBJ1-1	CASSAPGQGGNEAFF	TGTGCCAGCAGTGCTCCGGGACAGGGGGGCAATGAAGCTTTCTTT
.	TRBV10-2	.	TRBJ2-5	CASATTGRGETQYF	TGCGCCAGCGCGACCACAGGGAGGGGAGAGACCCAGTACTTC
.	TRBV18	.	TRBJ2-3	CASSPPRGTNPTDTQYF	TGTGCCAGCTCACCACCAAGAGGAACTAACCCCACAGATACGCAGTATTTT
.	TRBV19	.	TRBJ1-6	CASSSGRSYNSPLHF	TGTGCCAGTAGTTCGGGACGGAGTTATAATTCACCCCTCCACTTT
.	TRBV7-9	TRBD2	TRBJ2-1	CASSLPGGISNEQFF	TGTGCCAGCAGCTTACCGGGGGGAATATCCAATGAGCAGTTCTTC
.	TRBV30	.	TRBJ1-2	CAWTMNPRQYGYTF	TGTGCCTGGACCATGAATCCAAGACAGTATGGCTACACCTTC
.	TRBV6-1	.	TRBJ1-3	CASSDPGPGMENTIYF	TGTGCCAGCAGTGATCCCGGACCCGGAATGGAAAACACCATATATTTT
.	TRBV7-9	.	TRBJ1-1	CASSLLWEAFF	TGTGCCAGCAGCCTCCTCTGGGAAGCTTTCTTT
.	TRBV30	.	TRBJ1-1	CAWSVPLENTEAFF	TGTGCCTGGAGTGTACCCCTCGAGAACACTGAAGCTTTCTTT
.	TRBV5-6	.	TRBJ1-2	CASSLVRGRISYGYTF	TGTGCCAGCAGCTTGGTGCGGGGGAGGATTAGCTATGGCTACACCTTC
.	TRBV10-3	.	TRBJ2-3	CAISQSADTQYF	TGTGCCATCAGCCAGAGCGCAGATACGCAGTATTTT
.	TRBV24-1	.	TRBJ1-2	CATSVAENYGYTF	TGTGCCACCAGTGTTGCAGAAAACTATGGCTACACCTTC
.	TRBV10-1	.	TRBJ2-1	CASSPGGLTYNEQFF	TGCGCCAGCAGTCCGGGGGGCCTTACCTACAATGAGCAGTTCTTC
once	TRBV10-3	TRBD2	TRBJ2-1	CAISESGQLAGGRNEQFF	TGTGCCATCAGTGAGTCCGGGCAACTAGCGGGGGGAAGGAATGAGCAGTTCTTC
.	TRBV2	.	TRBJ1-1	CASTKVWPQNTEAFF	TGTGCCAGCACCAAGGTGTGGCCGCAGAACACTGAAGCTTTCTTT
.	TRBV7-9	TRBD2	TRBJ2-5	CASSLGSGLAGRETQYF	TGTGCCAGCAGCTTAGGATCTGGACTAGCGGGGCGAGAGACCCAGTACTTC
.	TRBV5-1	TRBD1	TRBJ1-1	CASSPGTGGTEAFF	TGCGCCAGCAGCCCCGGGACAGGTGGCACTGAAGCTTTCTTT
few	TRBV29-1	.	TRBJ1-3	CSESGQHVISSGNTIYF	TGCAGCGAAAGTGGACAGCACGTTATATCCTCTGGAAACACCATATATTTT
.	TRBV13	TRBD2	TRBJ2-5	CASSLGGVGLGSGTQYF	TGTGCCAGCAGCTTGGGAGGTGTGGGACTAGGGTCCGGGACCCAGTACTTC
once	TRBV24-1	.	TRBJ2-3	CATSGGTPVTQYF	TGTGCCACCAGTGGCGGGACCCCGGTTACGCAGTATTTT
.	TRBV10-1	TRBD2	TRBJ2-5	CASSPTSGETQYF	TGCGCCAGCAGTCCGACTAGCGGAGAGACCCAGTACTTC
once	TRBV25-1	.	TRBJ1-2	CASSGAGLIDFYGYTF	TGTGCCAGCAGTGGCGCGGGTCTGATAGACTTCTATGGCTACACCTTC
once	TRBV6-5	TRBD1	TRBJ1-4	CASSRQGATNEKLFF	TGTGCCAGCAGCCGACAGGGTGCAACTAATGAAAAACTGTTTTTT
.	TRBV5-8	.	TRBJ2-1	CASSFKLLNEQFF	TGTGCCAGCAGCTTCAAGTTGTTGAATGAGCAGTTCTTC
.	TRBV5-1	.	TRBJ1-1	CASSGASEVNTEAFF	TGCGCCAGCAGCGGGGCGTCGGAGGTGAACACTGAAGCTTTCTTT
few	TRBV7-9	.	TRBJ1-3	CASSPQQGSGNTIYF	TGTGCCAGCAGCCCCCAACAGGGTTCTGGAAACACCATATATTTT
.	TRBV7-9	TRBD1	TRBJ1-4	CASSARTGGDEKLFF	TGTGCCAGCAGCGCGCGGACAGGAGGCGATGAAAAACTGTTTTTT
.	TRBV27	TRBD1	TRBJ1-5	CASSLSPTGVSNQPQHF	TGTGCCAGCAGTTTATCCCCCACAGGGGTTAGCAATCAGCCCCAGCATTTT
.	TRBV19	TRBD2	TRBJ2-5	CASSTGTSTDRETQYF	TGTGCCAGTAGTACCGGGACTAGCACCGACCGGGAGACCCAGTACTTC
.	TRBV5-6	.	TRBJ2-7	CASSFWQGIGSEQYF	TGTGCCAGCAGCTTTTGGCAGGGTATAGGAAGCGAGCAGTACTTC
.	TRBV5-1	TRBD2	TRBJ2-2	CASSVTSGGTGELFF	TGCGCCAGCAGCGTTACTAGCGGGGGCACCGGGGAGCTGTTTTTT
once	TRBV6-6	TRBD1	TRBJ1-2	CASSLTTGGSGYTF	TGTGCCAGCAGCCTTACCACAGGGGGATCTGGCTACACCTTC
once	TRBV9	.	TRBJ1-1	CASSVGVAVNTEAFF	TGTGCCAGCAGCGTAGGGGTCGCAGTTAACACTGAAGCTTTCTTT
.	TRBV5-3	.	TRBJ2-5	CARSLEGAQETQYF	TGTGCCAGAAGCTTGGAAGGGGCCCAAGAGACCCAGTACTTC
.	TRBV28	TRBD1	TRBJ1-2	CASSPWTGNYGYTF	TGTGCCAGCAGCCCCTGGACAGGAAACTATGGCTACACCTTC
.	TRBV30	TRBD1	TRBJ1-2	CAWRTGGIYGYTF	TGTGCCTGGAGGACAGGGGGCATCTATGGCTACACCTTC
.	TRBV19	TRBD1	TRBJ1-5	CASRLGTGSNQPQHF	TGTGCCAGTAGGCTCGGGACAGGGAGCAATCAGCCCCAGCATTTT
.	TRBV12-5	.	TRBJ2-1	CASGLVLSRYNEQFF	TGTGCTAGTGGTTTGGTACTGTCCAGGTACAATGAGCAGTTCTTC
.	TRBV3-1/TRBV3-2	.	TRBJ1-6	CASSQRGMGSPLHF	TGTGCCAGCAGCCAAAGAGGGATGGGTTCACCCCTCCACTTT
once	TRBV12-3/TRBV12-4	.	TRBJ1-1	CASSLQLNTEAFF	TGTGCCAGCAGCCTACAACTGAACACTGAAGCTTTCTTT
.	TRBV19	TRBD1	TRBJ1-5	CASTGANQPQHF	TGTGCCAGCACAGGGGCCAATCAGCCCCAGCATTTT
few	TRBV5-4	TRBD1	TRBJ1-6	CASSLGGWTGGLSPLHF	TGTGCCAGCAGCTTGGGAGGTTGGACAGGGGGCCTGTCACCCCTCCACTTT
few	TRBV27	.	TRBJ1-1	CASRKRTANTEAFF	TGTGCCAGCAGAAAACGGACGGCGAACACTGAAGCTTTCTTT
.	TRBV25-1	.	TRBJ1-2	CASRLQGTDGYTF	TGTGCCAGCAGGCTACAGGGTACCGATGGCTACACCTTC
.	TRBV7-9	TRBD2	TRBJ2-3	CASSLLAGRTDTQYF	TGTGCCAGCAGCTTGTTAGCGGGCCGCACAGATACGCAGTATTTT
.	TRBV11-1	.	TRBJ1-1	CASSLAYLGRPDEAFF	TGTGCCAGCAGCTTAGCGTACCTTGGACGCCCGGATGAAGCTTTCTTT
.	TRBV6-4	TRBD2	TRBJ2-2	CASSRRASGSNTGELFF	TGTGCCAGCAGTAGGCGGGCTAGCGGATCGAACACCGGGGAGCTGTTTTTT
once	TRBV28	TRBD1	TRBJ1-2	CASSSAQGAYGYTF	TGTGCCAGCAGCTCTGCCCAGGGGGCCTATGGCTACACCTTC
once	TRBV5-1	.	TRBJ1-1	CASSLALVQNTEAFF	TGCGCCAGCAGCTTGGCCCTCGTACAGAACACTGAAGCTTTCTTT
.	TRBV19	.	TRBJ2-6	CASSIGTSGANVLTF	TGTGCCAGTAGTATAGGTACCTCTGGGGCCAACGTCCTGACTTTC
.	TRBV20-1	TRBD2	TRBJ2-3	CSASGAGGSTDTQYF	TGCAGTGCTAGTGGTGCGGGGGGGAGCACAGATACGCAGTATTTT
.	TRBV24-1	.	TRBJ2-5	CATSDPTGSGETQYF	TGTGCCACCAGTGATCCCACAGGGAGTGGAGAGACCCAGTACTTC
many	TRBV11-2	.	TRBJ2-1	CASSNYNEQFF	TGTGCCAGCAGCAACTACAATGAGCAGTTCTTC